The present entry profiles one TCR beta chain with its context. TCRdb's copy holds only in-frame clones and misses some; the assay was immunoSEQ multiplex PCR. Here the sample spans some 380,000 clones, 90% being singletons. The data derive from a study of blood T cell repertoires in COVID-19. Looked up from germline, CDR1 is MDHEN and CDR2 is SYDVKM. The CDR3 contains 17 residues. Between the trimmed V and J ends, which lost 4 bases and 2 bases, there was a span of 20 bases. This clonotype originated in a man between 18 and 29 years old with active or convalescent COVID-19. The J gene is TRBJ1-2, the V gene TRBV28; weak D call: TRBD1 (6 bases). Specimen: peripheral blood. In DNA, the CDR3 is TGTGCCAGCAGTTCTGCAGGGGTAAGGGTAGCCAACTATGGCTACACCTTC. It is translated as CASSSAGVRVANYGYTF.